Listed below are T cell receptor beta chains from one sample, sequenced in a study of blood T cell repertoires in COVID-19. TCRdb's table, derived via immunoSEQ multiplex PCR, lists solely in-frame clones and lacks some. This table holds some 180,000 clones, over 75% found once. Sequencing was performed on peripheral blood. These receptors came from a middle-aged man with COVID-19, enrolled during active disease. The CDR3 runs from the conserved cysteine through the conserved F or W. The order of the fields is J gene, clone size, D gene, V gene, CDR3 DNA, CDR3 protein. A D gene is named only where the DNA matches it firmly. Size is stated for part of the rows, as once, few or many counts, or as a class when the clone is expanded.

>TRBJ2-1|once|TRBD2|TRBV2
TGTGCCACGGAAAGCTTGACAGCGGGAGCCGGTGAGCAGTTCTTC
CATESLTAGAGEQFF
>TRBJ2-1|-|-|TRBV5-1
TGCGCCAGCAGCTTGGGACAGCTTTACAATGAGCAGTTCTTC
CASSLGQLYNEQFF
>TRBJ1-1|-|-|TRBV3-1/TRBV3-2
TGTGCCAGCAGCGGAAGCGGGACTAACACTGAAGCTTTCTTT
CASSGSGTNTEAFF
>TRBJ2-1|-|-|TRBV12-5
TGTGCTAGTGCCAATAATCCGACAGAGCAGTTCTTC
CASANNPTEQFF
>TRBJ2-2|-|-|TRBV7-2
TGTGCCAGCAGCTTAAGGGGGGGCCCGGCTAGCCGAGGCGGGGAGCTGTTTTTT
CASSLRGGPASRGGELFF
>TRBJ2-7|-|TRBD2|TRBV5-1
TGCGCCAGCAGCCCTAGGGGAGGGAACTCTTACGAGCAGTACTTC
CASSPRGGNSYEQYF
>TRBJ1-5|-|-|TRBV30
TGTGCCTGGAGTCCCGACATAAACAATCAGCCCCAGCATTTT
CAWSPDINNQPQHF
>TRBJ2-5|-|TRBD1|TRBV10-3
TGTGCCATCAGCGGCTACCTAAGGGGGCAGGAGACCCAGTACTTC
CAISGYLRGQETQYF
>TRBJ1-5|-|TRBD1|TRBV28
TGTGCCATCCGTGGGACAGCCGTCAATCAGCCCCAGCATTTT
CAIRGTAVNQPQHF
>TRBJ2-2|-|TRBD1|TRBV4-1
TGCGCCAGCAGCCGGGACAGCCCCGAGAACACCGGGGAGCTGTTTTTT
CASSRDSPENTGELFF
>TRBJ1-4|-|TRBD1|TRBV25-1
TGTGCCAGCAGTGATTCGCAGGGGGCAGGTGAAAAACTGTTTTTT
CASSDSQGAGEKLFF
>TRBJ2-3|-|TRBD2|TRBV6-5
TGTGCCAGCAGTTACGATGGCGGGAGTGCAGATACGCAGTATTTT
CASSYDGGSADTQYF
>TRBJ2-1|-|TRBD1|TRBV7-9
TGTGCCGGCGTTTTGGGACAGTACTACAATGAGCAGTTCTTC
CAGVLGQYYNEQFF
>TRBJ2-1|-|-|TRBV5-1
TGCGCCAGCAGCTTGGCAGGGGATAGGAGCAATGAGCAGTTCTTC
CASSLAGDRSNEQFF
>TRBJ2-7|-|TRBD1|TRBV11-3
TGTGCCAGCAGCTTAGGCGCAGGGGGCTACGAGCAGTACTTC
CASSLGAGGYEQYF
>TRBJ1-1|once|TRBD1|TRBV19
TGTGCCAGTAGTAGGGACAGGGAGTCGGGCACTGAAGCTTTCTTT
CASSRDRESGTEAFF
>TRBJ2-7|-|TRBD2|TRBV3-1/TRBV3-2
TGTGCCAGCAGCCAAGTGCCTAGCGGGGTCGAGCAGTACTTC
CASSQVPSGVEQYF
>TRBJ2-1|-|-|TRBV11-3
TGTGCCAGCAGCTCACTAGCAGATGAGCAGTTCTTC
CASSSLADEQFF
>TRBJ2-7|-|-|TRBV9
TGTGCCAGCAGCAAAGGGTCCCTCGGTGGGAGCCCGGCGGAGGAGCAGTACTTC
CASSKGSLGGSPAEEQYF
>TRBJ2-5|-|-|TRBV6-1
TGTGCCAGCAGTGACAGGGCTAAAGAGACCCAGTACTTC
CASSDRAKETQYF
>TRBJ1-1|-|TRBD1|TRBV5-4
TGTGCCAGCAGCGCCTACAGGGGGCCGAACACTGAAGCTTTCTTT
CASSAYRGPNTEAFF
>TRBJ2-5|-|-|TRBV5-5
TGTGCCAGCAGCTTAAGTGGGCAGGTCCAAGAGACCCAGTACTTC
CASSLSGQVQETQYF
>TRBJ2-7|-|TRBD2|TRBV5-4
TGTGCCAGCAGCTTGGGCGTGGCGGGAGGGTACGAGCAGTACTTC
CASSLGVAGGYEQYF
>TRBJ1-4|-|TRBD1|TRBV2
TGTGCCTACTCGATTCCCGACAGGGGTCGGGAAAAACTGTTTTTT
CAYSIPDRGREKLFF
>TRBJ2-1|-|TRBD2|TRBV7-2
TGTGCCAGCAGCTTTATAGCGGGAGGGCCTAATGAGCAGTTCTTC
CASSFIAGGPNEQFF
>TRBJ1-1|many|TRBD1|TRBV7-3
TGTGCCAGCAGCCTCCAGGGACAGGGGGCTGAAGCTTTCTTT
CASSLQGQGAEAFF
>TRBJ2-1|-|TRBD2|TRBV6-6
TGTGCCAGCAGCCCCGGACTAGCGGGGGGCAATGAGCAGTTCTTC
CASSPGLAGGNEQFF
>TRBJ2-3|-|TRBD2|TRBV5-1
TGCGCCAGCAGCTTGGGAGTAGCGGGAGCGATAGATACGCAGTATTTT
CASSLGVAGAIDTQYF
>TRBJ2-5|few|-|TRBV7-9
TGTGCCAGCAGCTCCCGCTTGACATACAGGGAGACCCAGTACTTC
CASSSRLTYRETQYF
>TRBJ2-2|-|-|TRBV7-8
TGTGCCAGCAGCTTACAGCGTGTGAGGGAGCTGTTTTTT
CASSLQRVRELFF
>TRBJ1-2|-|-|TRBV29-1
TGCAGCGTTGGGGGAGAATCCTATGGCTACACCTTC
CSVGGESYGYTF
>TRBJ2-2|-|TRBD1|TRBV24-1
TGTGCCACCAGTGATTTGCCGGGACAGGGGACCGGGGAGCTGTTTTTT
CATSDLPGQGTGELFF
>TRBJ2-2|-|TRBD2|TRBV4-2
TGTGCCAGCAGCCCGAAAATGACTAGCGGGGGGTGCGAGGGGACCGGGGAGCTGTTTTTT
CASSPKMTSGGCEGTGELFF
>TRBJ2-7|-|-|TRBV5-1
TGCGCCAGCAGCTCGGGGACACTCACCTACGAGCAGTACTTC
CASSSGTLTYEQYF